The present TCR beta chain was sequenced within a study of graft-versus-host responses after intestinal transplantation. The CDR3 is made up of 15 amino acids. Germline V CDR1 and CDR2: SNHLY, FYNNEI. With 6 bases clipped from V and 6 bases from J, the junction kept 9 bases outside the gene matches. This table comes from immunoSEQ multiplex PCR, and its TCRdb copy is limited to in-frame clones, with some not included. Of about 100,000 clones listed, roughly 90% were seen once; the top ten hold over 0.75%. About this clone itself: Its specificity is not known.

This chain joins TRBV2 and TRBJ2-1, with 9 positions matching TRBD1. Sequencing used unstimulated CD4+ T cells sorted from spleen or lymph node cells, obtained before transplant. The TCR originated in a human donor who was the organ donor for an intestinal transplant. CDR3 residues: CASRPPGQGLNEQFF. The CDR3 DNA follows: TGTGCCAGCAGGCCACCGGGACAGGGCCTCAATGAGCAGTTCTTC.